This T cell receptor beta chain is from a study of blood T cell repertoires in COVID-19 (dated by TCRdb to 2020 to 2022). Notes on the research overall: Samples from collaborators originated in the United States, Italy and Spain and spanned both the acute and convalescent phases of COVID-19. A freely available public database, intended as a resource for researchers studying the immune response to SARS-CoV-2, is where the repertoires were released. Subjects who had been exposed to COVID-19, were actively infected with it, or had recovered from it provided the deeply sampled blood TCRbeta repertoires that made up the dataset. The sample metadata nearly always contained a de-identified subject ID, COVID-19 status, age in years and sex. The samples were drawn from two sources: the first 160 participants of the ongoing ImmuneRACE study, and 1,200 or so subjects contributed by 6 global collaborators. Where available, HLA class I and class II types were taken from metadata supplied by the sample provider and were not determined by assay-based typing. The prospective study material was composed of cDNA or gDNA derived from T cells, B-cell-depleted T cells, or PBMCs. Results the study describes overall, beyond this receptor: The amount of clinical and demographic metadata varied by source and participant and was provided uncurated.

TCRbeta CDR3 regions were amplified from genomic DNA using the immunoSEQ Assay, a bias-controlled multiplex PCR. Regarding the original processing steps: Nucleated cell counts per sample were estimated from amplification of reference gene primers within the assay. To quantify the absolute abundance of each unique TCRbeta CDR3 rearrangement, sequence reads were collapsed and filtered. For each sample, productive Simpson clonality was calculated as the square root of Simpson's diversity index over productive rearrangements. This immuneACCESS table, as held by TCRdb, lists in-frame sequences with V and J called but not all clones. Of the missing ones, under half trace to an unresolved V gene in checked studies; the others have no known cause. V and J calls and clone size follow that table, whereas D and trimming were derived from the DNA. Counted in this sample were roughly 87,000 clones; about 91% of them appeared once. The top ten constitute 5.2% of the sample.

V and J lose 7 bases and 3 bases, and a span of 10 bases separates them. Per the germline V gene (reference sequence), LNHDA is the CDR1 and SQIVND is the CDR2. The CDR3, cysteine through phenylalanine, is 13 amino acids long. The sequence is cut down to CDR3 DNA, 39 bases in frame from base 1. The collaborating institutions used their own protocols to collect whole blood in K2EDTA tubes. Collaborator samples were shipped for TCRbeta analysis as frozen whole blood, isolated PBMCs, or DNA extracted from either sample type. With regard to this clone: Its antigen remains unidentified. No much larger clonotype is one base removed from it; base qualities were not supplied.

The sample was peripheral blood. The chain joins TRBV19 to TRBJ2-1, with the D gene call left open. This sequence originates from a woman over 75 with active COVID-19. The CDR3 protein: CASTRAYYNEQFF. The nucleotides read TGTGCCAGTACCCGCGCCTACTACAATGAGCAGTTCTTC. Reference TRBV19 and TRBJ2-1 proteins supply the regions before and after the CDR3; the full variable domain is: DGGITQSPKYLFRKEGQNVTLSCEQNLNHDAMYWYRQDPGQGLRLIYYSQIVNDFQKGDIAEGYSVSREKKESFPLTVTSAQKNPTAFYLCASTRAYYNEQFFGPGTRLTVL.